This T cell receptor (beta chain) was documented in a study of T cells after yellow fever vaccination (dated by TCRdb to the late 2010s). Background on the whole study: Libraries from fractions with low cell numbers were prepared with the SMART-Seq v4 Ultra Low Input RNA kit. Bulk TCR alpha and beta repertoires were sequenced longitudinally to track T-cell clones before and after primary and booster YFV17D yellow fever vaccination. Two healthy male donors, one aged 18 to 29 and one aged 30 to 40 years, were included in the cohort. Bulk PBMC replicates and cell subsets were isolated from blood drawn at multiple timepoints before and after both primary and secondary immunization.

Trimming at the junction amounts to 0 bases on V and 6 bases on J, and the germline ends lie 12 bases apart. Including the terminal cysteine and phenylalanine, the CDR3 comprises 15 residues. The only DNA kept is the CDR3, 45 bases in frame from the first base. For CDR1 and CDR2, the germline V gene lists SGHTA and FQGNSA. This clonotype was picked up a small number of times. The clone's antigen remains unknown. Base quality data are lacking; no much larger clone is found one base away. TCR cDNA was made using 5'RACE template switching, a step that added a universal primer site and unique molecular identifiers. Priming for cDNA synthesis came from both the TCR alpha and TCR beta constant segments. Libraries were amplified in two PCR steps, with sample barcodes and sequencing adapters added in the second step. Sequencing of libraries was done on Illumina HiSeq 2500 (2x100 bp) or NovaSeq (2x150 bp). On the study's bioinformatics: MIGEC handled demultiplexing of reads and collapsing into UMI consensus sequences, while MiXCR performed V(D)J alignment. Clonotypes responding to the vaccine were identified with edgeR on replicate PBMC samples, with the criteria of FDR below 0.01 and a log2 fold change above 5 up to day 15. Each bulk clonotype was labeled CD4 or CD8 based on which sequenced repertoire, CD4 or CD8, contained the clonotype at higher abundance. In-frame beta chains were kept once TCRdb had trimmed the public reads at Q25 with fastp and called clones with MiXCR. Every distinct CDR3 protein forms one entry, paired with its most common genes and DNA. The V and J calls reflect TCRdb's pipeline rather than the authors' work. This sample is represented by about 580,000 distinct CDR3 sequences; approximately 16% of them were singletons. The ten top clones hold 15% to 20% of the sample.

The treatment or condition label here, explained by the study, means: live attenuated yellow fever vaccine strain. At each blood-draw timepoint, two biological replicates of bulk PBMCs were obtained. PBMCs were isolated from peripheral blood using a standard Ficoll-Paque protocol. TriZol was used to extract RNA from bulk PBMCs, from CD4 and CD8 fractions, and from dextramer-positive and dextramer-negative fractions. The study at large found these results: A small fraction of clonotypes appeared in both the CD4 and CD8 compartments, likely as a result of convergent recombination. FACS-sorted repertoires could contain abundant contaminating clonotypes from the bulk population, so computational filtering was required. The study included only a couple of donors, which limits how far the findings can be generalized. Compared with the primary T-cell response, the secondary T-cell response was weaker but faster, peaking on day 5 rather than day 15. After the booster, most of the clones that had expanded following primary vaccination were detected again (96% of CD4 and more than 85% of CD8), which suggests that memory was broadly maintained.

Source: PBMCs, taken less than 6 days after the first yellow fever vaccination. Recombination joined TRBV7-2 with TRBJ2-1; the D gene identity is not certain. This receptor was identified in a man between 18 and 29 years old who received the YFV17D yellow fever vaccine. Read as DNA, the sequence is TGTGCCAGCAGCTTAGCGATAGGGTTGAGCAATGAGCAGTTCTTC. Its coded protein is CASSLAIGLSNEQFF. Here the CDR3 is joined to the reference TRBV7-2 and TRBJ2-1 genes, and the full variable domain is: GAGVSQSPSNKVTEKGKDVELRCDPISGHTALYWYRQSLGQGLEFLIYFQGNSAPDKSGLPSDRFSAERTGGSVSTLTIQRTQQEDSAVYLCASSLAIGLSNEQFFGPGTRLTVL.